The source of this T cell receptor beta chain is a study of cytomegalovirus exposure and HLA in healthy donors. Study-level points and caveats: Most TCR beta V segments were productive about 90% or about 30% of the time in an earlier analysis. Within the data, a cluster of highly shared sequence variants was likely a sequencing artifact. In terms of immune exposure information, only CMV serostatus was available.

CDR1 is MNHEY, CDR2 SVGAGI, per germline. CDR3 size: 14 residues. About this clone itself: The antigen remains undetermined.

Both 60 Vbeta primers and 13 Jbeta primers went into the PCR. Method: immunoSEQ multiplex PCR; TCRdb's copy keeps in-frame clones and lacks some. The data contain 110,000 or so clones, less than 80% of them seen just once; the ten biggest clones take up around 1.3%. The material sequenced was PBMCs. This TCR came from a man aged 30 to 45 in good health and CMV-seronegative. The chain is built from TRBV6-5 and TRBJ2-5; tentative D call: TRBD2 (5 bases). Judging by the DNA end, TRBJ2-7 fits better; the J call may be wrong. CDR3 bases: TGTGCCAGCAGTTACGGACGGGGATCCTACGAGCAGTACTTC. This gives the protein CASSYGRGSYEQYF.